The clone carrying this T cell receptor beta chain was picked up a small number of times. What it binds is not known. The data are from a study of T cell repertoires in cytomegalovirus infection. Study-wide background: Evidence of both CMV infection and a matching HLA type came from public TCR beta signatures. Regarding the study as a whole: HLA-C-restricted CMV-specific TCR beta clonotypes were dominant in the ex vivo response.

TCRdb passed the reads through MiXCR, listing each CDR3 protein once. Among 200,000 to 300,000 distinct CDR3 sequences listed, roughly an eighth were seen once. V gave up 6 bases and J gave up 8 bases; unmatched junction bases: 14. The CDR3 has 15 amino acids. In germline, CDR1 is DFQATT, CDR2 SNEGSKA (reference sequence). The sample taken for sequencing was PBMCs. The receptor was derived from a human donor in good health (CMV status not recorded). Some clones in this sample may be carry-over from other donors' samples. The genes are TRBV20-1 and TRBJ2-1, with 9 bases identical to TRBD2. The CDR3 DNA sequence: TGCAGTGCAACTTTAGCGGGAGACGTCTGGGATGAGCAGTTCTTC. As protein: CSATLAGDVWDEQFF.